This T cell receptor (beta chain) appears in the sequencing data of a study of cytomegalovirus exposure and HLA in healthy donors. The CDR3 runs 15 residues. CDR1 is SEHNR and CDR2 is FQNEAQ in the germline V gene (reference sequence). Trimming pared 5 bases from V and 1 base from J, leaving 9 bases between. Primers: 60 Vbeta forward and 13 Jbeta reverse. Data came from immunoSEQ multiplex PCR; TCRdb stores just in-frame clones and leaves some out. The sample shows some 140,000 clones, 76% of them seen only once. The sample comprised PBMCs. The chain joins TRBV7-9 to TRBJ2-6; no firm D call. The origin of this receptor is a man in his forties in good health and CMV-seronegative. The CDR3 protein is CASSRSESGANVLTF. DNA for the CDR3: TGTGCCAGCAGCCGGTCCGAATCTGGGGCCAACGTCCTGACTTTC.